One sample yielded the 17 T cell receptor beta chains listed below, sequenced in a study of blood T cell repertoires in COVID-19. Some clones are missing from TCRdb's copy, which holds only in-frame ones; the method was immunoSEQ multiplex PCR. The sample records some 240,000 clones, about 83% being singletons. Sequenced: peripheral blood. The receptors shown here come from a woman between 35 and 50 years old who had recovered from COVID-19.

CDR3 DNA sequence: TGTGCCAGCAGCTTAGTCGGGGACATCTCCTACGAGCAGTACTTC. Translation gives CASSLVGDISYEQYF. V usage is TRBV7-9 and J usage is TRBJ2-7, with D possibly being TRBD1 (6 bases). The germline V gene encodes CDR1 SEHNR and CDR2 FQNEAQ (reference sequence). The CDR3 runs to 15 residues. The ends were cut back, 1 base at V and 0 bases at J, with 10 bases in the middle.

Regarding this clone: Germline and junction disagree at one end, which may indicate a read error. V gene TRBV15 combines with J gene TRBJ1-4; 9 positions agree with TRBD1. The CDR3 is 17 amino acids. Germline CDR1 and CDR2: LNHNV and YYDKDF (reference sequence). CDR3 sequence (DNA): TGTACCACCAGCAGCCATGCCCTACAGGGGGCTGTTGAAAAACTGTTTTTT. It specifies CTTSSHALQGAVEKLFF.

This sequence joins TRBV4-2 and TRBJ2-5, with D maybe TRBD2 (5 bases). Per the germline V gene, CDR1 is LGHNA and CDR2 is YNFKEQ. Trimming took 5 bases from V and 5 from J, leaving 12 bases between them. This CDR3 region has 13 residues. CDR3 loop: CASSTSGGETQYF. The CDR3 DNA reads as TGTGCCAGCAGCACTAGTGGCGGGGAGACCCAGTACTTC.

On this clone itself: In the same sample, other DNA sequences code for this CDR3. The V gene is TRBV28, the J gene TRBJ1-6; 8 bases agree with TRBD1. V dropped 5 bases and J dropped 9; count of bases not matched to a gene: 6. Germline V lookup: CDR1 MDHEN, CDR2 SYDVKM. CDR3 length: 14 residues. In nucleotides, the CDR3 is TGTGCCAGCAGTCCCGGACAGGGACGTTCACCCCTCCACTTT. Translation gives CASSPGQGRSPLHF. The full variable domain, rest sourced from reference TRBV28 and TRBJ1-6, is DVKVTQSSRYLVKRTGEKVFLECVQDMDHENMFWYRQDPGLGLRLIYFSYDVKMKEKGDIPEGYSVSREKKERFSLILESASTNQTSMYLCASSPGQGRSPLHFGNGTRLTVT.

This clone showed up just a few times. The rearrangement uses TRBV20-1 and TRBJ1-2, with D tentatively TRBD1 (5 bases). V gave up 6 bases and J gave up 8 bases, with 10 bases separating them. The length of the CDR3 is 10 residues. Germline V lookup: CDR1 DFQATT, CDR2 SNEGSKA (reference sequence). CDR3 amino acids: CSAAQAGYTF. The CDR3 DNA reads as TGCAGTGCGGCACAGGCAGGCTACACCTTC.

The chain uses TRBV5-1 and TRBJ1-4; D perhaps matches TRBD1 (5 bases). In germline, CDR1 is SGHRS, CDR2 YFSETQ. The CDR3 sequence is 14 residues long. V lost 2 bases to trimming and J lost 2 bases, with 7 bases between them. DNA for the CDR3: TGCGCCAGCAGCTTTGGGGCTACTAATGAAAAACTGTTTTTT. Residues: CASSFGATNEKLFF.

This clone occurred many times. The genes are TRBV15 and TRBJ1-2, with TRBD1 matching over 7 bases. With 3 bases clipped from V and 4 bases from J, the junction kept 5 bases outside the gene matches. The CDR3 extends over 14 amino acids. The V gene's germline CDR1 is LNHNV and CDR2 YYDKDF (reference sequence). Written as DNA, the CDR3 is TGTGCCACCAGCAGGGCAGGGACAGTCTATGGCTACACCTTC. It translates to CATSRAGTVYGYTF.

The table lists this clone with a few counts. The chain couples TRBV5-1 to TRBJ2-7; 10 bases are a match to TRBD1. The CDR3 length is 14 residues. V lost 0 bases and J lost 5; bases outside the gene matches: 2. Germline CDR1 reads SGHRS; CDR2 reads YFSETQ. As DNA, the CDR3 is TGCGCCAGCAGCTTGGAGGGACAGGGGAACGAGCAGTACTTC. Its protein is CASSLEGQGNEQYF.

The chain combines TRBV28 with TRBJ2-4; a possible D gene is TRBD2 (7 bases). Trimming stripped 6 bases from V and 2 bases from J, with 17 bases between. The CDR3 contains 16 residues. Germline V gives CDR1 MDHEN, CDR2 SYDVKM. Here the CDR3 DNA reads TGTGCCAGCAGATTGGGGGGGGCTGGGTCCAAAAACATTCAGTACTTC. Encoded protein: CASRLGGAGSKNIQYF.

J is TRBJ1-2 and V is TRBV14, with TRBD1 as a possible D gene (6 bases). The length of the CDR3 is 14 residues. CDR1 and CDR2 (germline): SGHDN, FVKESK. V lost 0 bases and J 4 bases, leaving 9 bases between the germline ends. The CDR3 DNA reads as TGTGCCAGCAGCCAAGATGGACAGCTCTATGGCTACACCTTC. It yields the protein CASSQDGQLYGYTF. Drawing the rest from reference TRBV14 and TRBJ1-2, the complete variable domain is EAGVTQFPSHSVIEKGQTVTLRCDPISGHDNLYWYRRVMGKEIKFLLHFVKESKQDESGMPNNRFLAERTGGTYSTLKVQPAELEDSGVYFCASSQDGQLYGYTFGSGTRLTVV.

This chain joins TRBV28 and TRBJ2-7; TRBD1 matches at 8 bases. Trimming cost V 6 bases and J 1 base; bases outside gene matches: 8. The germline V gene encodes CDR1 MDHEN and CDR2 SYDVKM. This CDR3 region has 15 residues. CDR3 amino acids: CASRLQGAVSYEQYF. The CDR3 DNA is TGTGCCAGCAGACTGCAGGGGGCCGTTTCCTACGAGCAGTACTTC.

V usage is TRBV2 and J usage is TRBJ1-4; 7 nucleotides agree with TRBD1. Germline V gene data show CDR1 as SNHLY and CDR2 as FYNNEI. This CDR3 is built from 14 residues. The ends lost 5 bases at V and 8 bases at J; junction bases unmatched: 8. CDR3 in DNA: TGTGCCAGCAGTAAAGGACAGGTTGGCGAAAAACTGTTTTTT. Its protein is CASSKGQVGEKLFF.

This chain links TRBV27 with TRBJ2-7; 11 nucleotides line up with TRBD1. CDR3 length: 18 amino acids. Per germline, CDR1 MNHEY and CDR2 SMNVEV (reference sequence). V trimming: 6 bases; J trimming: 1 base; junction bases outside the gene matches: 14. DNA of the CDR3: TGTGCCAGCAGATCTCTAGGACAGGGGGCCGCCCATTCCTACGAGCAGTACTTC. Translating gives CASRSLGQGAAHSYEQYF.

The chain joins TRBV30 to TRBJ1-5, with D tentatively TRBD1 (5 bases). Germline V gives CDR1 GTSNPN, CDR2 SVGIG (reference sequence). V was cut by 5 bases and J by 2 bases, with 13 bases left in between. This CDR3 comprises 14 residues. The CDR3 DNA follows: TGTGCCTGGGATCAGGGTGTCCGCAATCAGCCCCAGCATTTT. As protein: CAWDQGVRNQPQHF.

This clone was observed once. The gene calls are TRBV5-6 and TRBJ2-7; tentative D call: TRBD2 (5 bases). Trimming took 5 bases from V and 0 from J, leaving 6 bases between them. The CDR3 extends over 12 amino acids. Germline assignment: CDR1 SGHDT and CDR2 YYEEEE. The CDR3 nucleotides are TGTGCCAGCAGTCGGGACTCCTACGAGCAGTACTTC. Its translation: CASSRDSYEQYF.

The gene calls are TRBV5-1 and TRBJ2-7; 12 positions match TRBD1. Trimming removed 4 bases from V and 6 bases from J; junction bases left unmatched: 11. CDR1 and CDR2 from the germline V gene are SGHRS and YFSETQ. The length of the CDR3 is 16 residues. The CDR3 DNA sequence: TGCGCCAGCAGCACCATTCCGGGACAGGGGGCGGGCGAGCAGTACTTC. Its translation is CASSTIPGQGAGEQYF.

This clone was found a few times. The rearrangement joins TRBV28 to TRBJ1-1, with D possibly being TRBD1 (5 bases). Between the trimmed V and J ends, which lost 6 bases and 6 bases, there was a span of 11 bases. CDR3 length equals 12 residues. Germline CDR1 reads MDHEN; CDR2 reads SYDVKM. The CDR3 nucleotides are TGTGCCAGCAGGGGGCGATTATCTGAAGCTTTCTTT. Protein: CASRGRLSEAFF.